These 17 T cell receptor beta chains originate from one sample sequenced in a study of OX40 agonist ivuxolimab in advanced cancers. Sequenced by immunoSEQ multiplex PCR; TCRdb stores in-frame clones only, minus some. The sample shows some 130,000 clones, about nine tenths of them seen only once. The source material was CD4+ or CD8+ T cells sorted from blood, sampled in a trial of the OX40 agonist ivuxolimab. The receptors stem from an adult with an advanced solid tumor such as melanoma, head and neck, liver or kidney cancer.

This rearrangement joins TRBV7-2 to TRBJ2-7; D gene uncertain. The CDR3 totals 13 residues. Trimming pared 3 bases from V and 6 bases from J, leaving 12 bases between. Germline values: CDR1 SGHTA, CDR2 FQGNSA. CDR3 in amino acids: CASSFDFSGEQYF. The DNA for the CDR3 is TGTGCCAGCAGCTTCGACTTCTCCGGCGAGCAGTACTTC.

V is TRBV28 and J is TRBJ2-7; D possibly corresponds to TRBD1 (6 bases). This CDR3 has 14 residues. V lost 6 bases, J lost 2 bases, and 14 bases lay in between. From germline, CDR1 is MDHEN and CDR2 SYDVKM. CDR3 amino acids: CASSPGDRTYEQYF. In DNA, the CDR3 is TGTGCCAGCAGCCCAGGAGACAGGACCTACGAGCAGTACTTC. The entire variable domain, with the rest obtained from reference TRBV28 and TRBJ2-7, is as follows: DVKVTQSSRYLVKRTGEKVFLECVQDMDHENMFWYRQDPGLGLRLIYFSYDVKMKEKGDIPEGYSVSREKKERFSLILESASTNQTSMYLCASSPGDRTYEQYFGPGTRLTVT.

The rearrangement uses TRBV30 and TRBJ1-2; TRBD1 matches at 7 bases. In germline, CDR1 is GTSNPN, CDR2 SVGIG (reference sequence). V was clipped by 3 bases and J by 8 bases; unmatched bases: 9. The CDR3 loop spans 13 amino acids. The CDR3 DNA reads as TGTGCCTGGAGATCCACAGGGGCTCGGGGCTACACCTTC. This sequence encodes CAWRSTGARGYTF.

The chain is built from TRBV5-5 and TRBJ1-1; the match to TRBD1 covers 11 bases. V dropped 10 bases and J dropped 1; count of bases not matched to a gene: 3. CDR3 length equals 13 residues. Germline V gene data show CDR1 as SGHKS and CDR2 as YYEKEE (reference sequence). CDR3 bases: TGTGCCGGGACAGGGGGAACGAACACTGAAGCTTTCTTT. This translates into CAGTGGTNTEAFF.

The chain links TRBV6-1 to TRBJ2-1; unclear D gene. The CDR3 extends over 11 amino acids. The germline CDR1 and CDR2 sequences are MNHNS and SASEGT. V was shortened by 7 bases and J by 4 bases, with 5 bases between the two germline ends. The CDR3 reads CASTQYNEQFF. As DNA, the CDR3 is TGTGCCAGCACTCAATACAATGAGCAGTTCTTC.

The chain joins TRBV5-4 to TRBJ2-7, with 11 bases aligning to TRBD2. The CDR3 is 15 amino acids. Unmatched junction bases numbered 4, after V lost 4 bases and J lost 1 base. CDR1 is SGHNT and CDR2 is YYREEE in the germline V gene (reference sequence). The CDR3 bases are TGTGCCAGCAGCCCGGCTAGCGGGAGGTCCTACGAGCAGTACTTC. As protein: CASSPASGRSYEQYF.

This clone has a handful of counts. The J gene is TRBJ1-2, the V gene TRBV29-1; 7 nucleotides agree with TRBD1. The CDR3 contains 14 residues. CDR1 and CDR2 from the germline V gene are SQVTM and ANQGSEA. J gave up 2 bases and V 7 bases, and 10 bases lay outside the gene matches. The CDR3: CSAAVTGSNYGYTF. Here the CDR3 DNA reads TGCAGCGCTGCGGTGACAGGGTCAAACTATGGCTACACCTTC.

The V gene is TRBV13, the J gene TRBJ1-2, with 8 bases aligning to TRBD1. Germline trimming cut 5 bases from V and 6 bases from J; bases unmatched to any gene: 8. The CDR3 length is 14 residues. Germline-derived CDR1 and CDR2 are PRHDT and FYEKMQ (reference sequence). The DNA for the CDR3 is TGTGCCAGCAGCGCTTGGGACAGGTGGGATGGCTACACCTTC. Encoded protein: CASSAWDRWDGYTF.

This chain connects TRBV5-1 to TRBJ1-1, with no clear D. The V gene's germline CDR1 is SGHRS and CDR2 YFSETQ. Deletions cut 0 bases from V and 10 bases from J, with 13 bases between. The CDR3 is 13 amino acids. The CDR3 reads CASSLGGFEVAFF. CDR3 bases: TGCGCCAGCAGCTTGGGTGGTTTCGAGGTAGCTTTCTTT.

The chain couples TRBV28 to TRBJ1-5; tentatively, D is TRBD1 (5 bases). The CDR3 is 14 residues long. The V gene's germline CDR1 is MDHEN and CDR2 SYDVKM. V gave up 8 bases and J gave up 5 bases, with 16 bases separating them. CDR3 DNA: TGTGCCAGCCTAAAGGACAACGTTTATCAGCCCCAGCATTTT. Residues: CASLKDNVYQPQHF. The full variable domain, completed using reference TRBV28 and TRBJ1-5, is DVKVTQSSRYLVKRTGEKVFLECVQDMDHENMFWYRQDPGLGLRLIYFSYDVKMKEKGDIPEGYSVSREKKERFSLILESASTNQTSMYLCASLKDNVYQPQHFGDGTRLSIL.

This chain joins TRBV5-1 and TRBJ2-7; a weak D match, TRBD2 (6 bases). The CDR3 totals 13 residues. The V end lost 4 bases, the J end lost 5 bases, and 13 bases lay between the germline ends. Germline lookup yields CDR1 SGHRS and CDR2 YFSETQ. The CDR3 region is CASSPGERNEQYF. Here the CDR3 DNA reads TGCGCCAGCAGCCCGGGAGAGAGGAACGAGCAGTACTTC.

CDR3 residues: CAWSVSPKGDEQYF. The CDR3 DNA follows: TGTGCCTGGAGTGTATCCCCAAAGGGAGACGAGCAGTACTTC. V is TRBV30 and J is TRBJ2-7; D might be TRBD2 (5 bases). Trimming pared 0 bases from V and 5 bases from J, leaving 14 bases between. The germline gives CDR1 GTSNPN, CDR2 SVGIG (reference sequence). The length of the CDR3 is 14 residues.

In DNA, the CDR3 is TGTGCCAGCTCACCAAGGGATGGGACCAATGAGCAGTTCTTC. Translating it yields CASSPRDGTNEQFF. This rearrangement joins TRBV18 to TRBJ2-1, with D tentatively TRBD1 or TRBD2 (5 bases each). V gave up 2 bases and J gave up 6 bases, with 11 bases separating them. The CDR3 runs to 14 residues. Germline V CDR1 and CDR2: KGHSH, LQKENI.

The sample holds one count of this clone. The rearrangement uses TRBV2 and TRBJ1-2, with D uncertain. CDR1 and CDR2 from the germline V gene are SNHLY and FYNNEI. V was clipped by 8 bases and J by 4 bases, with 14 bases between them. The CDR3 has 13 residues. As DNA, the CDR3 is TGTGCCAGCGATTCCTACCTAGGCTATGGCTACACCTTC. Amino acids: CASDSYLGYGYTF.

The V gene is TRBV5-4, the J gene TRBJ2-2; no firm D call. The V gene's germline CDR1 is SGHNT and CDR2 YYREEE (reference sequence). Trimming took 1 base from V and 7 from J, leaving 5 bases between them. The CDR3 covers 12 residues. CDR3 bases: TGTGCCAGCAGCTTGCTCAGCGGGGAGCTGTTTTTT. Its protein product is CASSLLSGELFF.

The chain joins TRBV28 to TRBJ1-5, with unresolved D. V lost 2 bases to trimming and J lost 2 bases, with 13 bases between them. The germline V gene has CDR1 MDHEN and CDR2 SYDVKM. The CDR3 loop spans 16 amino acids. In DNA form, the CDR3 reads TGTGCCAGCAGTTTAGTCAAAGCTGGTGGCAATCAGCCCCAGCATTTT. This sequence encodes CASSLVKAGGNQPQHF.

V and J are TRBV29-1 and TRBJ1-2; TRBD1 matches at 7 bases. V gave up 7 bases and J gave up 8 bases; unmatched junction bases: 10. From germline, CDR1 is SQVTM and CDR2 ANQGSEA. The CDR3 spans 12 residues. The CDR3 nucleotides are TGCAGCGGGGACAGCTCTGTAGAGGGCTACACCTTC. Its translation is CSGDSSVEGYTF.